The next 2 T cell receptor beta chains were all read from a single sample in a study of T cell repertoires in cytomegalovirus infection. TCRdb processed the reads anew with MiXCR; each CDR3 protein has one entry. The table has around 630,000 distinct CDR3 sequences, less than 25% seen once. Sequenced sample: CD8+ T cells from PBMCs. The source of these receptors is a human donor in good health (CMV status not recorded). Some clones in this sample may be carry-over from other donors' samples.

This clonotype was seen only a few times. J is TRBJ2-3 and V is TRBV12-5; D ambiguous. The ends were cut back, 1 base at V and 0 bases at J, with 5 bases in the middle. This CDR3 is 14 amino acids long. Germline CDR1 LGHNT, CDR2 FRNRAP. CDR3 amino acids: CASGLDISTDTQYF. The CDR3 coding sequence is TGTGCTAGTGGTTTGGACATAAGCACAGATACGCAGTATTTT.

This clonotype has a handful of counts. This chain links TRBV6-2 or TRBV6-3 with TRBJ1-1; no reliable D call. V lost 2 bases and J lost 7, with 11 bases in between. CDR1 and CDR2 (germline): MNHEY, SVGEGT. This CDR3 is 13 amino acids long. CDR3: CASSYGQALEAFF. The CDR3, as DNA: TGTGCCAGCAGTTACGGGCAGGCCCTTGAAGCTTTCTTT.